This T cell receptor (beta chain) was found in a study of identical twins. Each CDR3 protein gets one entry after TCRdb re-called the 5' RACE reads with MiXCR. The sample yields approximately 1.8 million distinct CDR3 sequences, around 29% seen once. Trimming stripped 6 bases from V and 2 bases from J, with 10 bases between. CDR1 and CDR2 (germline): MNHNY, SVGAGI (reference sequence). The CDR3 has 13 amino acids. Sequenced: cord blood. The sequence was obtained from a newborn girl in good health. This chain uses TRBV6-6 with TRBJ1-2; D might be TRBD1 (6 bases). CDR3 DNA: TGTGCCAGCAGGTCCGGGGGCAACTATGGCTACACCTTC. Protein: CASRSGGNYGYTF.